This TCR beta chain appears in the sequencing data of a study of T cell responses to AZD1222 COVID-19 vaccine. At the level of the study: Pooling covered second doses at about 4 or about 12 weeks. Study-wide points: After the peak T cell response, and only then, were repertoires sampled. The study found vaccine-associated CD4 TCRs spanning spike, dominant at 160-218 and 743-854. Variant regions that are unmutated are reportedly the target of nearly half of spike-specific TCRs.

The germline V and J ends were trimmed by 6 bases and 4 bases, with 15 bases remaining between them. The CDR3 length is 13 residues. Per germline, CDR1 SQVTM and CDR2 ANQGSEA. TCRdb keeps only in-frame clones here, not all; method: immunoSEQ multiplex PCR. The table records about 120,000 clones, roughly 88% of them present only once. A word on this clone: The target antigen is unknown.

The chain combines TRBV29-1 with TRBJ1-2; perhaps TRBD1 as D (5 bases). The sequence was collected from an adult in good health. The sample consisted of peripheral blood, taken on day 0 of AZD1222 vaccination. CDR3 amino acids: CSVGDPWAYGYTF. The DNA of the CDR3 is TGCAGCGTGGGGGACCCATGGGCCTATGGCTACACCTTC.